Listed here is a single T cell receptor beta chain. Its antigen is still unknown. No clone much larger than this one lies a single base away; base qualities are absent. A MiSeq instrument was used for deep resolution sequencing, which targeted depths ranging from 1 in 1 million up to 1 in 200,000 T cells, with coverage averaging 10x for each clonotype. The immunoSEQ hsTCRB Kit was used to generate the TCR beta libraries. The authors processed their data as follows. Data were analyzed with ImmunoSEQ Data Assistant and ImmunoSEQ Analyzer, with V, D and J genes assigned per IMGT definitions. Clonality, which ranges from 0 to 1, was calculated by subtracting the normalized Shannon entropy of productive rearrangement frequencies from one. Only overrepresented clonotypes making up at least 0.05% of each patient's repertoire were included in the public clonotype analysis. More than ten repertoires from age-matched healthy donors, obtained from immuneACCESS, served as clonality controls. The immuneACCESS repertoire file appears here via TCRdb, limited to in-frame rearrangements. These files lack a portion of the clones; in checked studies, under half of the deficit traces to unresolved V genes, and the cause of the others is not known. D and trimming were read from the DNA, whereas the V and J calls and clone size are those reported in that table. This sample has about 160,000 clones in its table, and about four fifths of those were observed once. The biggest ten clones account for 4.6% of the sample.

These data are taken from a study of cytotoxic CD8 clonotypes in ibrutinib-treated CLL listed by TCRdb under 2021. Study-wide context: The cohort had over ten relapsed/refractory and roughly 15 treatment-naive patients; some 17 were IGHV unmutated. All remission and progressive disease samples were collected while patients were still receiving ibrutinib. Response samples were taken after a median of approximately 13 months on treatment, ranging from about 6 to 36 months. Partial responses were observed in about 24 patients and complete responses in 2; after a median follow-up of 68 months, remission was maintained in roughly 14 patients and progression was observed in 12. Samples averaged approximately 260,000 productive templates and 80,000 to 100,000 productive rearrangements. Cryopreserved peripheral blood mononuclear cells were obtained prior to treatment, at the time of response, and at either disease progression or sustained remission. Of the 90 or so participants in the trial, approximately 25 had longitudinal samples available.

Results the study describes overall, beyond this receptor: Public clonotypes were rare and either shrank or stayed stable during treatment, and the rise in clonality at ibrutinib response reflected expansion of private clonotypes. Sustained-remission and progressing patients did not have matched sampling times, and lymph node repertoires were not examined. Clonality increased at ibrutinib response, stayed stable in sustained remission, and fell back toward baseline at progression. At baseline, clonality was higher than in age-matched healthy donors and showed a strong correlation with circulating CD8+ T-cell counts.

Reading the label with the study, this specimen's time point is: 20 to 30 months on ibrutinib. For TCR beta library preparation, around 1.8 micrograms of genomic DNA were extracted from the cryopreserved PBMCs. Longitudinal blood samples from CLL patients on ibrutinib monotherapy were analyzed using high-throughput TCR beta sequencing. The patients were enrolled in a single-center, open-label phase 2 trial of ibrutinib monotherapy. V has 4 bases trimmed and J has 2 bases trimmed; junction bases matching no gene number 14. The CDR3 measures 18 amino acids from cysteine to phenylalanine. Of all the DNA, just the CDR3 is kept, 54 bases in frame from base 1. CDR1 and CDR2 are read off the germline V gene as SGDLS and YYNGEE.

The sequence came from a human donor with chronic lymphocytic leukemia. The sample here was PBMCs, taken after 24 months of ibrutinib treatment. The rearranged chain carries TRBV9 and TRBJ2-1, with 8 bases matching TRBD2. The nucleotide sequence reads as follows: TGTGCCAGCAGCCCCAGACCCCTAAGCGGGGGAGCCTACAATGAGCAGTTCTTC. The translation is CASSPRPLSGGAYNEQFF.